This TCR beta chain was recorded in a study of blood T cell repertoires in COVID-19. Study at large: The origin of the acute and convalescent COVID-19 samples was the United States, Italy and Spain. PBMCs, B-cell-depleted T cells, or T cells provided the cDNA or gDNA that made up the material.

Original data processing: Reference gene primers were amplified, and this amplification served to estimate nucleated cell counts. Assay: immunoSEQ multiplex PCR; the TCRdb copy retains only in-frame clones and omits some. Clonal size and the V and J genes are those of that table, whereas D and trimming came from the DNA. This sample carries some 30,000 clones, 70% to 90% of them seen once, and the ten largest clones take less than 55%. The V and J ends lost 3 bases and 3 bases, in that order; junction bases with no gene match: 3. The germline V gene encodes CDR1 SGDLS and CDR2 YYNGEE. There are 14 residues in the CDR3.

The chain joins TRBV9 to TRBJ1-2, with TRBD1 matching 9 bases. The sample was peripheral blood. This receptor was obtained from a human donor in a cohort sampled during active COVID-19. The CDR3 nucleotides are TGTGCCAGCAGCGGGACAGGGGACGACTATGGCTACACCTTC. The encoded protein is CASSGTGDDYGYTF.